This TCR beta chain comes out of a study of CD8+ T cells in alopecia areata. Background on the study: Treated individuals took tofacitinib by mouth, 5 to 10 mg twice daily. Patients remained on tofacitinib for 6 to 18 months and then went 6 months without it.

Treatment meaning: oral pan-JAK inhibitor, 5-10 mg twice daily. Points on this clone: Its antigen is not identified.

The length of the CDR3 is 14 residues. Germline CDR1 and CDR2: MNHEY and SMNVEV (reference sequence). Between the trimmed V and J ends, which lost 6 bases and 8 bases, there was a span of 16 bases. Notes on the study in general: In scalp, tofacitinib significantly decreased clonality and expanded CD8+ clones among the top 100. Many expanded lesional clones persisted during tofacitinib (in both scalp and blood).

Following extraction, RNA underwent reverse transcription to cDNA, which served as the sequencing template. Profiling relied on immunoSEQ multiplex PCR, and the TCRdb table lists in-frame clones only, not all of them. The sample shows about 150,000 clones, around 50% of them seen only once. This chain joins TRBV27 and TRBJ1-4; D gene ambiguous. The sample here was CD8+ T cells sorted from blood, taken at week 4, from a patient treated with tofacitinib. The clonotype was recovered from a human donor with alopecia areata. The CDR3: CASRALGTDEKLFF. CDR3 nucleotide sequence: TGTGCCAGCAGGGCCTTAGGAACGGACGAAAAACTGTTTTTT.